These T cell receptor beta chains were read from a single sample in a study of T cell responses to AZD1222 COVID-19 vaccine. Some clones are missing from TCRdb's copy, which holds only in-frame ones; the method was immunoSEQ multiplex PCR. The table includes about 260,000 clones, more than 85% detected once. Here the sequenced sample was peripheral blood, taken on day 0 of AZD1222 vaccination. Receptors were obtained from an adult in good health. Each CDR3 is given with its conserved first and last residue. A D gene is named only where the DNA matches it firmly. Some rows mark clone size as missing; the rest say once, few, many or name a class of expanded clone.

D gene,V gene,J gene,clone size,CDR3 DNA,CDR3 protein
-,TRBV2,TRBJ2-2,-,TGTGCCAGCAGTTACCCCGCGGCGGACACCGGGGAGCTGTTTTTT,CASSYPAADTGELFF
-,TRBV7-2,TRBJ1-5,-,TGTGCCAGCAGCCCCCGAACAGATAGCAATCAGCCCCAGCATTTT,CASSPRTDSNQPQHF
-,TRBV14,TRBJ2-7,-,TGTGCCAGCAGCCAAGATCTACAAGTCCCCAGCTCGCAGTACTTC,CASSQDLQVPSSQYF
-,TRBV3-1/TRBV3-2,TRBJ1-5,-,TGTGCCAGCAGCAACGGGAGGAATCAGCCCCAGCATTTT,CASSNGRNQPQHF
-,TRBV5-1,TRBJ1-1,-,TGCGCCAGCAGCTTACAGGGCGGAGCGAACACTGAAGCTTTCTTT,CASSLQGGANTEAFF
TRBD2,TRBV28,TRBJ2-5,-,TGTGCCAGCAGTTTCGGGAGGGCCTTGGAGACCCAGTACTTC,CASSFGRALETQYF
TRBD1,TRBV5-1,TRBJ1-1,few,TGCGCCAGCAGTGGAGGGGGCATTGTAGGGAACACTGAAGCTTTCTTT,CASSGGGIVGNTEAFF
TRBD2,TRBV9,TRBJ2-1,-,TGTGCCAGCAGCCCCCGACTAGCGGCCACCTACAATGAGCAGTTCTTC,CASSPRLAATYNEQFF
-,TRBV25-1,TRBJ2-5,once,TGTGCCAGCAGTAGACTACTCCAAGAGACCCAGTACTTC,CASSRLLQETQYF
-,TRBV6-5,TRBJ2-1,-,TGTGCCAGCGGGTGGATGCGCCTGTACAATGAGCAGTTCTTC,CASGWMRLYNEQFF
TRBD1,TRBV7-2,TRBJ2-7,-,TGTGCCAGCAGCTTCTCCGGGACAGGGGGCTACGAGCAGTACTTC,CASSFSGTGGYEQYF
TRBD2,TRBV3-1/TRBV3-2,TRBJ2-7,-,TGTGCCAGCCAGCTAGCGGGGGCGCACCTACCCTACGAGCAGTACTTC,CASQLAGAHLPYEQYF
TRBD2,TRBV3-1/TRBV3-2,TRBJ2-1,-,TGTGCCAGCGCCCGCCTAGCGGGGGGAGGAAATGAGCAGTTCTTC,CASARLAGGGNEQFF